This paragraph covers one TCR beta chain sequence. No antigen is known for it. Base qualities are not recorded, but no much larger clone differs from it by a single base. These data originate in a study of shared clonotypes between healthy human individuals (TCRdb year 2020). For the study in its entirety: A few men and a couple of women, aged 18 to 49 years, made up the cohort. Libraries were prepared and TCR repertoires were sequenced by different laboratories using diverse techniques, in order to increase sequencing depth and limit assay-specific biases. For each donor, three plates each were used for CD4 naive and CD4 memory, two plates were used for CD8 naive, and one plate was used for CD8 memory. Blood TCR repertoires of a handful of healthy adults were deeply sequenced to estimate repertoire size and the extent of clonotype sharing between individuals. Leukapheresis yielded between about 0.85 and 10 billion PBMCs per donor. The research as a whole found: The genetic and exposure-history diversity represented was limited by the small number of donors. Estimated clonotype richness was generally larger for naive than for memory subsets. Sampling was restricted to blood, and TCR repertoires in tissues likely differ from the TCR repertoires found in blood. Compared with non-shared clonotypes, clonotypes shared by all four sorted-subset donors had higher generation probabilities. When a handful of donors were compared, the shared fraction of clonotypes was 5% to 6.5% for naive CD4, roughly 3.3% for naive CD8, roughly 2.5% for memory CD4, and around 0.4% for memory CD8. Pairwise subsampling led to the expectation that sequencing depth would affect the degree of clonotype sharing among donors. Rarefaction of sorted-subset datasets indicated incomplete sequencing despite the large sequencing depth.

Using the deep immunoSEQ assay, TCR CDR3 regions were amplified from genomic DNA by multiplex PCR. Genomic DNA extracted from each cell subset was distributed evenly over all wells of several immunoSEQ 96-well plates, and each plate served as one replicate. Each replicate PCR for sorted subsets received roughly 200 ng genomic DNA, equal to about 30,000 T cell genomes. Purified libraries were quantified with a Qubit 3.0 fluorometer, sized on a Bioanalyzer 2100, and re-quantified with the KAPA Library Quantification kit. A separate single-read 150-cycle Illumina NextSeq 550 flow cell was used to sequence each immunoSEQ 96-well plate. In the source study's methods: Because the immunoSEQ output held only junctional sequences and lacked quality scores, the filtering could not match the filtering applied to full-length reads. To assign V/J genes and CDR3, sequences were annotated using PyIR, a Python wrapper for IgBLAST v1.9, with IMGT germline references. Reads were removed for weak V/J assignments (E-value above 1e-6), missing CDR3, stop codons, out-of-frame junctions, or ambiguous translated residues. V3J clonotypes were defined as sequences sharing the same inferred V gene, J gene, and CDR3 amino acid sequence. To compute the percentage overlap between repertoires, the number of shared unique clonotypes was divided by the size of the smaller repertoire. RTK rarefaction, the Chao1 estimator, and Recon v2.1 estimates of unobserved clonotypes were used to assess repertoire richness. OLGA was used to compute generation probabilities for all TCRbeta clonotypes that the gDNA method yielded from a handful of donors. The source is immuneACCESS, and TCRdb retained only in-frame sequences with V and J called. Part of the clones is not carried over; for the studies checked, unresolved V genes explain less than half of this, and the remainder is unexplained. V and J calls and clone size follow that table, whereas D and trimming were derived from the DNA. Here the sample has some 1,100,000 clones; 75% to 80% occur a single time. The ten most abundant clones make up 0.5% to 0.6% of the sample.

The germline V gene provides CDR1 WSHSY and CDR2 SAAADI. The CDR3 sequence holds 12 residues, the cysteine and phenylalanine included. Just the 36-base CDR3 DNA is kept, in frame starting at base 1. Trimming takes 7 bases from V and 3 bases from J, and the germline ends sit 9 bases apart. Healthy HIV-negative adults with no recently reported acute infections or vaccinations were included as donors. Only Caucasian adults living in Nashville, Tennessee, USA were represented among the donors. CD4+ T cells were enriched through magnetic negative selection, after which naive cells were positively selected on CD45RA and the remaining negative fraction served as the memory subset. Blood was collected by leukapheresis, and PBMCs were isolated by Ficoll-Histopaque density gradient centrifugation and then cryopreserved in liquid nitrogen vapor phase. Analytical flow cytometry was used to check the purity and quantity of every magnetically sorted T cell population. From each sorted fraction, genomic DNA was isolated and quantified by UV absorbance on a Nanodrop 2000c.

The TCR was taken from a young man in good health. Some clones in this sample may be carry-over from other donors' samples. This chain is built from TRBV10-2 and TRBJ1-1; a confident D gene designation cannot be given. Sequencing input: memory CD4+ T cells from PBMCs. Read against the paper, the sample's cell subset or site label means: CD45RA-negative fraction. The CDR3 region: CASMRGHTEAFF. DNA sequence: TGCGCCAGCATGCGCGGTCACACTGAAGCTTTCTTT.